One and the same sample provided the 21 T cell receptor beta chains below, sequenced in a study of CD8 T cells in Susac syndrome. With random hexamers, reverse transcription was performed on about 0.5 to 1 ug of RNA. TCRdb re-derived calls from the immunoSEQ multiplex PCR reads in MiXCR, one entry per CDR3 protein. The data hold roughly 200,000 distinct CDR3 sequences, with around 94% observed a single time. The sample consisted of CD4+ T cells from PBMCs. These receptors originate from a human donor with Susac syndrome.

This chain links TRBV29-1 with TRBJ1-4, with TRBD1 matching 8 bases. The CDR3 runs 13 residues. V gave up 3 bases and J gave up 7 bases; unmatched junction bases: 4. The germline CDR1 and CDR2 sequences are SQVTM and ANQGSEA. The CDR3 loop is CSVDPGQGEKLFF. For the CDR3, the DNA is TGCAGCGTTGATCCAGGACAGGGTGAAAAACTGTTTTTT.

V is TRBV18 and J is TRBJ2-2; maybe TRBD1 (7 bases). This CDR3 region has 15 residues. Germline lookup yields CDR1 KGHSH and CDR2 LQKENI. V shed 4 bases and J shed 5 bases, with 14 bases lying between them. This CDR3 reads CASSLRQGGTGELFF. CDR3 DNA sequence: TGTGCCAGCTCACTTAGACAGGGAGGAACCGGGGAGCTGTTTTTT.

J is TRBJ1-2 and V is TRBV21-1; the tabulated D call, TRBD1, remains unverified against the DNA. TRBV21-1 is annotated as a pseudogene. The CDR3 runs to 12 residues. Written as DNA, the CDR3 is TGTGCCAGGGGACAGTCTAACTATGGCTACACCTTC. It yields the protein CARGQSNYGYTF.

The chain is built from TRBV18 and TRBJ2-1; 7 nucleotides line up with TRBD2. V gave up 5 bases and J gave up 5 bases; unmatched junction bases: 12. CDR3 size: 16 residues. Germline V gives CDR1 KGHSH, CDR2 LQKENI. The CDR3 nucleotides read TGTGCCAGCTCAATCAGCGGGACTGCAAACCACAATGAGCAGTTCTTC. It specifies CASSISGTANHNEQFF.

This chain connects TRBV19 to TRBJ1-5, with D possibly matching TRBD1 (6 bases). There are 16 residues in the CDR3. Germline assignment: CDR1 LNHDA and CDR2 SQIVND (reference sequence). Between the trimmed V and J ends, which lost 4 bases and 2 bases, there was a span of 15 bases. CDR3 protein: CASSRVGRGGNQPQHF. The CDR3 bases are TGTGCCAGTAGTAGGGTAGGCAGGGGTGGCAATCAGCCCCAGCATTTT.

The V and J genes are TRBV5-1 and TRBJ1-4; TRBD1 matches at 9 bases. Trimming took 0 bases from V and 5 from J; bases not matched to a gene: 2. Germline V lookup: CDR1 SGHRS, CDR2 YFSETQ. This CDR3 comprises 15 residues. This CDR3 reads CASSLDGQGNEKLFF. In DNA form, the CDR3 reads TGCGCCAGCAGCTTGGACGGACAGGGGAATGAAAAACTGTTTTTT.

The CDR3 DNA reads TGTGCCAGCAGCCAAGACGGGGGAGCTTTCTTT. Translation: CASSQDGGAFF. V is TRBV14 and J is TRBJ1-1; the D gene is possibly TRBD1 (5 bases). The V end was cut by 0 bases, the J end by 10 bases, with 6 bases between. Germline CDR1 reads SGHDN; CDR2 reads FVKESK. The length of the CDR3 is 11 residues.

CDR3 DNA sequence: TGTGCCAGCAGCCAACTCCGGCCGGGGCCCGGTGAGCAGTTCTTC. Translating gives CASSQLRPGPGEQFF. The V gene is TRBV3-1, the J gene TRBJ2-1, with D tentatively TRBD1 or TRBD2 (5 bases each). The length of the CDR3 is 15 residues. The ends were cut back, 2 bases at V and 9 bases at J, with 17 bases in the middle. Germline values: CDR1 LGHDT, CDR2 YNNKEL (reference sequence).

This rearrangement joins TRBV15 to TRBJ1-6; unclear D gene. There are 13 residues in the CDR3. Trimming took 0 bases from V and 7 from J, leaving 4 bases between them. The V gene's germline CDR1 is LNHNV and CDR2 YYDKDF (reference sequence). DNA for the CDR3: TGTGCCACCAGCAGAGAGCCAAATTCACCCCTCCACTTT. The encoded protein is CATSREPNSPLHF.

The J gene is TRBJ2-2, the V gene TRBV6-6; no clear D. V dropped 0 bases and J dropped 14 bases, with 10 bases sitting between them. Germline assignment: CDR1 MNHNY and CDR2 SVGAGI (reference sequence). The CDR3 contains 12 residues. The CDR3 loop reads CASSYSVRSLFF. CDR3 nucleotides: TGTGCCAGCAGTTACTCAGTTAGATCACTGTTTTTT.

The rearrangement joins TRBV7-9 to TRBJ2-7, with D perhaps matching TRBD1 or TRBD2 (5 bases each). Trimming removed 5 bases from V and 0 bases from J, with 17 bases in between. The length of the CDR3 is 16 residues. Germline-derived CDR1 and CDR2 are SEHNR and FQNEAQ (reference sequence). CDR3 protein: CASSPGTGQSSYEQYF. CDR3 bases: TGTGCCAGCAGCCCCGGGACGGGTCAGAGCTCCTACGAGCAGTACTTC. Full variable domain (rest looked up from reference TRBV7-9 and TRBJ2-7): DTGVSQNPRHKITKRGQNVTFRCDPISEHNRLYWYRQTLGQGPEFLTYFQNEAQLEKSRLLSDRFSAERPKGSFSTLEIQRTEQGDSAMYLCASSPGTGQSSYEQYFGPGTRLTVT.

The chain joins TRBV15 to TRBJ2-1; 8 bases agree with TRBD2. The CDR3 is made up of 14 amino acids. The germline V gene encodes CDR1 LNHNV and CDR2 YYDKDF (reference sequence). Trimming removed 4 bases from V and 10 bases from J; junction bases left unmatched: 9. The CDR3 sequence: CATSTPGGPGEQFF. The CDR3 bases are TGTGCCACCAGCACCCCGGGGGGGCCAGGAGAGCAGTTCTTC.

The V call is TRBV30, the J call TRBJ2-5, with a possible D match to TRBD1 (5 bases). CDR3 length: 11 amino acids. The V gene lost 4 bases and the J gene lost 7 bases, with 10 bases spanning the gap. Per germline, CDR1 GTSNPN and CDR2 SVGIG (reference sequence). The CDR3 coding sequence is TGTGCCTGGACAGGGTACGGGACCCAGTACTTC. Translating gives CAWTGYGTQYF.

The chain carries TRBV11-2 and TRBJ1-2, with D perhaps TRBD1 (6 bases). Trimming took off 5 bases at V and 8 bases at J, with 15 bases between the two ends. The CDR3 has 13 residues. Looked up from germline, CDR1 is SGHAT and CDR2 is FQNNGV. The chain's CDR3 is CASSPDSLGGYTF. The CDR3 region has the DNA TGTGCCAGCAGCCCGGACAGCCTTGGCGGCTACACCTTC.

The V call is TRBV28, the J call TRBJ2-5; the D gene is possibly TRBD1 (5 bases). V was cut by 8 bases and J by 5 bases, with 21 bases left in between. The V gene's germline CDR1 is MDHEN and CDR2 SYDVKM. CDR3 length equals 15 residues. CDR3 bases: TGTGCCAGCGCTACTCGGTACAGGCCAGGGGAGACCCAGTACTTC. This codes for CASATRYRPGETQYF.

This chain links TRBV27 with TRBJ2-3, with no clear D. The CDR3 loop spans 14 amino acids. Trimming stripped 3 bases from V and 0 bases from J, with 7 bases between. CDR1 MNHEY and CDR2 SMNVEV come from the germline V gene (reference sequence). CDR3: CASSLVESTDTQYF. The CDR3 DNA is TGTGCCAGCAGTTTGGTAGAGAGCACAGATACGCAGTATTTT.

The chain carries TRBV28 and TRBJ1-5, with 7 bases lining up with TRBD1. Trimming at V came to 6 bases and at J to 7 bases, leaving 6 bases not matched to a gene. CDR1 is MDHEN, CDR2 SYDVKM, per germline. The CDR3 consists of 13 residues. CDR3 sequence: CASSLPGGQPQHF. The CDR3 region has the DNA TGTGCCAGCAGCCTGCCAGGGGGACAGCCCCAGCATTTT. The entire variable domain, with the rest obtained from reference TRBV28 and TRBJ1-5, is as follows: DVKVTQSSRYLVKRTGEKVFLECVQDMDHENMFWYRQDPGLGLRLIYFSYDVKMKEKGDIPEGYSVSREKKERFSLILESASTNQTSMYLCASSLPGGQPQHFGDGTRLSIL.

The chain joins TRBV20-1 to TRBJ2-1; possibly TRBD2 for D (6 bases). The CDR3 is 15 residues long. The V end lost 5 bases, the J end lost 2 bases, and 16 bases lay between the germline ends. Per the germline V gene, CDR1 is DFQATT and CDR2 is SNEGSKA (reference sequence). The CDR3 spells CSAGPPSVPYNEQFF. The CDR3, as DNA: TGCAGTGCTGGTCCTCCTAGCGTGCCCTACAATGAGCAGTTCTTC.

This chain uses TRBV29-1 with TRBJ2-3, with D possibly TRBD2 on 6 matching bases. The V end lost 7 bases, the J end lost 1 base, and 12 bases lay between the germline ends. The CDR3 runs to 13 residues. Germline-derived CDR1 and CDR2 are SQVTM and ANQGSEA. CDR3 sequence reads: CSAPGTGTDTQYF. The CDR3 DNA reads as TGCAGCGCTCCAGGGACTGGCACAGATACGCAGTATTTT.

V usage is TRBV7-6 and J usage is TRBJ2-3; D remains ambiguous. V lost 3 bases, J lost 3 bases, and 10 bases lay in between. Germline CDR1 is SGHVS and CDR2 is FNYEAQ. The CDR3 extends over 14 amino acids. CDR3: CASSFDETTDTQYF. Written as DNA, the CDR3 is TGTGCCAGCAGCTTCGATGAAACAACAGATACGCAGTATTTT.

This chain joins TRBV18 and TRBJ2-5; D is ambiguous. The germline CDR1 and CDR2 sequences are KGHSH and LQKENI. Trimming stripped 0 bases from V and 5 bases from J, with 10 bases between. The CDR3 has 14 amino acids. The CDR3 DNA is TGTGCCAGCTCACCACCTGCCGCGTCGGAGACCCAGTACTTC. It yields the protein CASSPPAASETQYF.